Sequencing of this TCR beta chain was carried out in a study of tumor-infiltrating lymphocytes in primary liver carcinoma. Turning to the study itself: Both sexes were represented among patients, who were 30 to 69 years old. Spanning 4.2 to 10 cm, the tumors were T1-T3 N0M0. Points from the study as a whole: About 8-25% of top clones, no more, were shared by all five regions.

Details on this clonotype: Antigen specificity is unknown. This CDR3 is missing its conserved last phenylalanine or tryptophan, likely due to a read error.

Between 20 and 30 mg of unsorted bulk tissue served as the source from which RNA and DNA were co-extracted. Viable tumor cells exceeded 85% in all tumor samples. TCR beta cDNA was made from roughly 500 ng total RNA with a constant-region primer. Researchers made the TCR beta libraries by running three nested multiplex PCR rounds with slightly modified ARM-PCR. The two initial PCR rounds, about 9 cycles each, used TRBV1-TRBV30 forward and C-beta reverse primers. TCRdb redid the calling of the multiplex PCR reads with MiXCR, one entry per CDR3 protein. Counted here are about 100,000 distinct CDR3 sequences, about 67% occurring once; the ten biggest clones make up roughly 12%. V gave up 7 bases and J gave up 4 bases, with 13 bases separating them. Germline V gene data show CDR1 as MNHNS and CDR2 as SASEGT. This CDR3 has 14 residues.

V is TRBV6-1 and J is TRBJ2-2; D might be TRBD1 (6 bases). The source is an older woman with primary liver carcinoma and hepatitis B virus infection. The sequenced sample was liver tumor tissue from sampling region 2. The subset here: tumor region T2, inferior pole. This CDR3 is CASNTGSSTGELFL. The CDR3 DNA follows: TGTGCCAGCAATACAGGGAGTAGCACCGGGGAGCTGTTTTTG.